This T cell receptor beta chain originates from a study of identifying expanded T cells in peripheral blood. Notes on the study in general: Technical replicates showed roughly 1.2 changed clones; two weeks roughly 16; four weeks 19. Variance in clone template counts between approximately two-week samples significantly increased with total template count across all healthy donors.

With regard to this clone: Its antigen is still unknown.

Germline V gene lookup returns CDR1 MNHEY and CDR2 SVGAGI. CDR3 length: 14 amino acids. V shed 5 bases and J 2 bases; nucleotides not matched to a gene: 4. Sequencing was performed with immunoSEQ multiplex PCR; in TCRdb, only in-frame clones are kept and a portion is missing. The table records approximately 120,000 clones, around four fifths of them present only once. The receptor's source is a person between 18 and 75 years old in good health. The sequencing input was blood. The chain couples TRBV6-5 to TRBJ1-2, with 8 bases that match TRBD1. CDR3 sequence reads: CASSNRQGNYGYTF. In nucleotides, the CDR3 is TGTGCCAGCAGTAACCGACAGGGGAACTATGGCTACACCTTC.